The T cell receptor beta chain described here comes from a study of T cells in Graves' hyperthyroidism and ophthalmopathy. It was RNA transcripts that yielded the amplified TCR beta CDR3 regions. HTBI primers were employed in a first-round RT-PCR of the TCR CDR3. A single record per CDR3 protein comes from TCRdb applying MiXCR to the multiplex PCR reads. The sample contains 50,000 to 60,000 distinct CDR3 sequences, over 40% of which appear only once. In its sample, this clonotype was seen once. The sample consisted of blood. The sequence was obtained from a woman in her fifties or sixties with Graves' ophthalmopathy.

The DNA for the CDR3 is TGCAGCGTTGTTGTGGGGCGGAGGTGGCAGTACTTC. This sequence encodes CSVVVGRRWQYF. The rearrangement joins TRBV29-1 to TRBJ2-7; D may match TRBD1 or TRBD2 (5 bases each). Trimming took 4 bases from V and 9 from J, leaving 16 bases between them. The length of the CDR3 is 12 residues. Germline CDR1 and CDR2: SQVTM and ANQGSEA.